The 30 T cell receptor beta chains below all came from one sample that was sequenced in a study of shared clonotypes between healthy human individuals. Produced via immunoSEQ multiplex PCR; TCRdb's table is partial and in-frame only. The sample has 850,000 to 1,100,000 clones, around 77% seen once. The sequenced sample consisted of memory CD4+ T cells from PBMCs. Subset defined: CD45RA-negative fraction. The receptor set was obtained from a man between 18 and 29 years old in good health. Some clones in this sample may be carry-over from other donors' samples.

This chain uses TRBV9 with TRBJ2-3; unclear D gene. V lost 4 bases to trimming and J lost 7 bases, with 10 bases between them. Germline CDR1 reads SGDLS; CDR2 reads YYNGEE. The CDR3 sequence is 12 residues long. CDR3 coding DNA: TGTGCCAGCAGCCCAGATTGGAATACGCAGTATTTT. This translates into CASSPDWNTQYF.

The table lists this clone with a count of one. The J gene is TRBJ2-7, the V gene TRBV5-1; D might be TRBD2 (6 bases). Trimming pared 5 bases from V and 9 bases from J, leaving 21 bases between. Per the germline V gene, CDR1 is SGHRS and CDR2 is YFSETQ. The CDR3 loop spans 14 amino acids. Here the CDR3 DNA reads TGCGCCAGCAGGGAGGAGGGCTCCTACGATGGGCAGTACTTC. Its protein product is CASREEGSYDGQYF.

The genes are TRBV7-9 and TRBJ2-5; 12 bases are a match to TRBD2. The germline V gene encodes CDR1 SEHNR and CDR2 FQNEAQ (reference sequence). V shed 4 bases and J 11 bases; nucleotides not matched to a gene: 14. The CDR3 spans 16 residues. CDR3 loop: CASSSRATSGSREQYF. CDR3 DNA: TGTGCCAGCAGCTCCCGAGCGACTAGCGGGAGCCGGGAGCAGTACTTC.

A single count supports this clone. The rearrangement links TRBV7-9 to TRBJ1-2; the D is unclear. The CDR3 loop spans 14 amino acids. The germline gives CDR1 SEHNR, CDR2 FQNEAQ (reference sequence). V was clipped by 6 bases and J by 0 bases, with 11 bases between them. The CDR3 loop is CASRTAPPNYGYTF. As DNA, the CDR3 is TGTGCCAGCAGAACAGCCCCTCCTAACTATGGCTACACCTTC.

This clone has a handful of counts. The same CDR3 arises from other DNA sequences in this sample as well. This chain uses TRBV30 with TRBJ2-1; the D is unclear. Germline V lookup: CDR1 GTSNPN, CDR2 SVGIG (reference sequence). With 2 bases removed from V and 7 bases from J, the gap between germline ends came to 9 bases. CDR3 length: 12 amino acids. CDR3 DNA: TGTGCCTGGAGTCCCTCGAGAAATGAGCAGTTCTTC. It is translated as CAWSPSRNEQFF.

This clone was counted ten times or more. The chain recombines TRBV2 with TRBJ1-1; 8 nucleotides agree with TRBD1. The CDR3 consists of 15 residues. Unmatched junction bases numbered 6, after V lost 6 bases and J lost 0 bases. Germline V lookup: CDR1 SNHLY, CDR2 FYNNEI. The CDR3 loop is CASRGGTGLNTEAFF. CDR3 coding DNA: TGTGCCAGCAGGGGAGGGACAGGACTGAACACTGAAGCTTTCTTT.

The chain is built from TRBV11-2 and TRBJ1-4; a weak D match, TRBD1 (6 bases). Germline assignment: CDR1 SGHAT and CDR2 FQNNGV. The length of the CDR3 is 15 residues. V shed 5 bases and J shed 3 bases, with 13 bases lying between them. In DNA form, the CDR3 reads TGTGCCAGCAGCCCAAGACAGGTTTCTAATGAAAAACTGTTTTTT. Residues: CASSPRQVSNEKLFF.

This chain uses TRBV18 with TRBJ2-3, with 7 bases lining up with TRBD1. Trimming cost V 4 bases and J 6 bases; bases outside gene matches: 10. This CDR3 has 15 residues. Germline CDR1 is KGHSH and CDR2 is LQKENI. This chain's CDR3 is CASSRERGRRDTQYF. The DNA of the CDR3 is TGTGCCAGCTCACGGGAGAGGGGGCGCAGGGATACGCAGTATTTT.

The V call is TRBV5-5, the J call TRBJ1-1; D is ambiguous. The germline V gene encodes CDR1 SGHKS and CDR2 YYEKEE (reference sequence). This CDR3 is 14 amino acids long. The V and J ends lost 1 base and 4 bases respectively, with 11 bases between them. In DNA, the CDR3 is TGTGCCAGCAGCTTGAGGGCCGAAGTCACTGAAGCTTTCTTT. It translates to CASSLRAEVTEAFF.

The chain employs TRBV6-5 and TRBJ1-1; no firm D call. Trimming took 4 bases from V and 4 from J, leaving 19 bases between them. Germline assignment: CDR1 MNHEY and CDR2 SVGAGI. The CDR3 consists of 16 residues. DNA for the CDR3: TGTGCCAGCAGTTTGCACCCCGGAACTCGGGCCACTGAAGCTTTCTTT. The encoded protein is CASSLHPGTRATEAFF.

The CDR3 is CASSEPSGNTEAFF. The DNA for the CDR3 is TGTGCCAGCAGTGAACCTAGCGGGAACACTGAAGCTTTCTTT. The chain couples TRBV25-1 to TRBJ1-1, with D uncertain. V was clipped by 2 bases and J by 1 base, with 8 bases between them. Per the germline V gene, CDR1 is MGHDK and CDR2 is SYGVNS. The CDR3 length is 14 residues.

The CDR3 sequence: CASSLGFSGKAAGELFF. The CDR3 DNA sequence: TGTGCCAGCAGCTTAGGGTTTAGCGGGAAGGCGGCCGGGGAGCTGTTTTTT. The chain couples TRBV7-2 to TRBJ2-2; 8 bases map to TRBD2. Germline-derived CDR1 and CDR2 are SGHTA and FQGNSA. The CDR3 runs 17 residues. Trimming removed 1 base from V and 6 bases from J; junction bases left unmatched: 10.

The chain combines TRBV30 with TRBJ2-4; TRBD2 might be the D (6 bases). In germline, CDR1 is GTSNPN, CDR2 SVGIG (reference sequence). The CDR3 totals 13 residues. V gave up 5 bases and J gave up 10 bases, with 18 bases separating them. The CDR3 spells CAWGGGFTAIQYF. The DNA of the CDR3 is TGTGCCTGGGGGGGAGGATTCACGGCGATTCAGTACTTC.

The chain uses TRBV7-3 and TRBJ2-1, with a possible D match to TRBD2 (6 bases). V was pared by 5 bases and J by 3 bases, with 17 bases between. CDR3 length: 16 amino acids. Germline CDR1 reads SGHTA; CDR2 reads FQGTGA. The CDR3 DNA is TGTGCCAGCAGCCCCCAAAGTAGTAGCGGCTACAATGAGCAGTTCTTC. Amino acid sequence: CASSPQSSSGYNEQFF.

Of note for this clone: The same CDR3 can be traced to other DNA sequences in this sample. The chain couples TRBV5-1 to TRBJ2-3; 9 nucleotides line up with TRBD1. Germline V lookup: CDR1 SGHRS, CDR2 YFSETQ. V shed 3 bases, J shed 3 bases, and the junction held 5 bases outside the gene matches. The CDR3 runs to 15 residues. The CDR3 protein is CASSSQGARTDTQYF. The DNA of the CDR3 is TGCGCCAGCAGCTCACAGGGGGCTAGGACAGATACGCAGTATTTT.

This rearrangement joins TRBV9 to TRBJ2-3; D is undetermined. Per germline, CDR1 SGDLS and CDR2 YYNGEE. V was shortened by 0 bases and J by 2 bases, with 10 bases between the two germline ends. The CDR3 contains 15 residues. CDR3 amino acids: CASSVGSEHTDTQYF. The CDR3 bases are TGTGCCAGCAGCGTAGGAAGCGAACACACAGATACGCAGTATTTT.

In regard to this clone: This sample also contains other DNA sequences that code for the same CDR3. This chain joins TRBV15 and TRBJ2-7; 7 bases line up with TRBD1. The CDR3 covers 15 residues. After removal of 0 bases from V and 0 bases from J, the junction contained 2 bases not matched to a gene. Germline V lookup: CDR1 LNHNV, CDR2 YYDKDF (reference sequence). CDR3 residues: CATSREQGSSYEQYF. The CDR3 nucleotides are TGTGCCACCAGCAGAGAACAGGGGAGCTCCTACGAGCAGTACTTC.

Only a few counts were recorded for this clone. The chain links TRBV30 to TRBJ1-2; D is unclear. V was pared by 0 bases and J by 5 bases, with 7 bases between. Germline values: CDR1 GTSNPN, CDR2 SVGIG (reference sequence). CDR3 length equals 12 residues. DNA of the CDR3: TGTGCCTGGAGTGTCGACACATATGGCTACACCTTC. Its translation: CAWSVDTYGYTF.

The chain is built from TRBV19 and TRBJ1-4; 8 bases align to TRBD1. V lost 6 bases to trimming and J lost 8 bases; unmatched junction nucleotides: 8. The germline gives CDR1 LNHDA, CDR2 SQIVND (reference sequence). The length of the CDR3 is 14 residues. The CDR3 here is CASSEGQGGEKLFF. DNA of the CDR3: TGTGCCAGTAGCGAAGGACAGGGAGGAGAAAAACTGTTTTTT.

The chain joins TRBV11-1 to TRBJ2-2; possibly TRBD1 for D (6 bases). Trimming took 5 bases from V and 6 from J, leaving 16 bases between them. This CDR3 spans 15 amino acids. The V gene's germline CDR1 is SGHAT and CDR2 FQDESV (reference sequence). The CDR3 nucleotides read TGTGCCAGCAGCCTTACAGGGTTGAAGGCCGGGGAGCTGTTTTTT. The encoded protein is CASSLTGLKAGELFF.

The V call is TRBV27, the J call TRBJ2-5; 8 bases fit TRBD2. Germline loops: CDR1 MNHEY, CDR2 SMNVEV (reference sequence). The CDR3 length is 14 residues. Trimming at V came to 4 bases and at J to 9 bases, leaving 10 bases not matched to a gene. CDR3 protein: CASSSLAGLGAQYF. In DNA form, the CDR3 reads TGTGCCAGCAGTTCTTTAGCGGGGCTGGGGGCCCAGTACTTC.

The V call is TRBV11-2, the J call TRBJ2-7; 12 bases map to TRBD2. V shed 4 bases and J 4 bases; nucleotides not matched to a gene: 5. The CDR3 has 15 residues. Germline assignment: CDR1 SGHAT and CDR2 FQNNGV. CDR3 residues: CASSSLAGGQYEQYF. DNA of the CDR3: TGTGCCAGCAGCTCCCTAGCGGGAGGGCAATACGAGCAGTACTTC.

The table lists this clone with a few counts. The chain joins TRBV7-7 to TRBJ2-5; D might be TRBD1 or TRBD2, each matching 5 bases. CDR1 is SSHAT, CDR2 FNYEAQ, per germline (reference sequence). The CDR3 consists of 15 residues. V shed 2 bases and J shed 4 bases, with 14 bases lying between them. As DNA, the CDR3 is TGTGCCAGCAGCTTAATTGGTGGGGGTGGAGAGACCCAGTACTTC. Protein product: CASSLIGGGGETQYF.

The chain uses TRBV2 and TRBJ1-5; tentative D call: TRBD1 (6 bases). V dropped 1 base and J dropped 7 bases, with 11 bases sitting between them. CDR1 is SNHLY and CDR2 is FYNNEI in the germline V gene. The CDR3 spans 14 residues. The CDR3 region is CASSEEGGDQPQHF. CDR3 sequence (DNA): TGTGCCAGCAGTGAAGAGGGGGGTGACCAGCCCCAGCATTTT.

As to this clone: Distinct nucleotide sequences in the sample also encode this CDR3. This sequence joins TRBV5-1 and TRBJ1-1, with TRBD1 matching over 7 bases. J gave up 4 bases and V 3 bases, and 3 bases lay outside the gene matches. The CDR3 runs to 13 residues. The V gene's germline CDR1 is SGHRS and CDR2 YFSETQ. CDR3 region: CASSSTGSTEAFF. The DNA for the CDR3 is TGCGCCAGCAGCTCGACAGGGTCCACTGAAGCTTTCTTT. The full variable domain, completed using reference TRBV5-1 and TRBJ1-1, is KAGVTQTPRYLIKTRGQQVTLSCSPISGHRSVSWYQQTPGQGLQFLFEYFSETQRNKGNFPGRFSGRQFSNSRSEMNVSTLELGDSALYLCASSSTGSTEAFFGQGTRLTVV.

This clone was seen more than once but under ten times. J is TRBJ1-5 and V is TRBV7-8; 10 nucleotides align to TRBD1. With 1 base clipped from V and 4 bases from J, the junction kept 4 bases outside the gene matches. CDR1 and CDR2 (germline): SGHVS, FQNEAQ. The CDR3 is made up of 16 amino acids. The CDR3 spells CASSLESGQGNQPQHF. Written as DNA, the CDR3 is TGTGCCAGCAGCTTAGAGTCGGGACAGGGGAATCAGCCCCAGCATTTT. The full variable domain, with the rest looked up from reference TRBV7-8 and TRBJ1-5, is GAGVSQSPRYKVAKRGQDVALRCDPISGHVSLFWYQQALGQGPEFLTYFQNEAQLDKSGLPSDRFFAERPEGSVSTLKIQRTQQEDSAVYLCASSLESGQGNQPQHFGDGTRLSIL.

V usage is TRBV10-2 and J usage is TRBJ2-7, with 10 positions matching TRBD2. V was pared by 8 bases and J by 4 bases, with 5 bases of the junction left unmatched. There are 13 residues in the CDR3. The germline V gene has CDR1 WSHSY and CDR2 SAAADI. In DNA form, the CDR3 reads TGCGCCAGCCGGAAGCGGGAGGGTTACGAGCAGTACTTC. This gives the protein CASRKREGYEQYF.

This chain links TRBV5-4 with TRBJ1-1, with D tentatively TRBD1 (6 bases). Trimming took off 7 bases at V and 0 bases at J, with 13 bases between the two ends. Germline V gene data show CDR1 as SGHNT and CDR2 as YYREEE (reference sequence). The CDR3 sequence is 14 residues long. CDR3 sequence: CASGKQGLNTEAFF. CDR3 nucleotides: TGTGCCAGCGGCAAACAGGGTTTGAACACTGAAGCTTTCTTT. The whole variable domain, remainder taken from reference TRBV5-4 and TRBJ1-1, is ETGVTQSPTHLIKTRGQQVTLRCSSQSGHNTVSWYQQALGQGPQFIFQYYREEENGRGNFPPRFSGLQFPNYSSELNVNALELDDSALYLCASGKQGLNTEAFFGQGTRLTVV.

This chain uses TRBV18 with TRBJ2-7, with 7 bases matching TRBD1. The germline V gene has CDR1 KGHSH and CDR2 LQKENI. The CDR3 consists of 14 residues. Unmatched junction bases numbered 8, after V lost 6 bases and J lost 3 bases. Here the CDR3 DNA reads TGTGCCAGCTCCCCCAACAGGGGTGGCTACGAGCAGTACTTC. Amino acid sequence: CASSPNRGGYEQYF. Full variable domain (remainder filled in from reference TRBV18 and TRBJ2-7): NAGVMQNPRHLVRRRGQEARLRCSPMKGHSHVYWYRQLPEEGLKFMVYLQKENIIDESGMPKERFSAEFPKEGPSILRIQQVVRGDSAAYFCASSPNRGGYEQYFGPGTRLTVT.

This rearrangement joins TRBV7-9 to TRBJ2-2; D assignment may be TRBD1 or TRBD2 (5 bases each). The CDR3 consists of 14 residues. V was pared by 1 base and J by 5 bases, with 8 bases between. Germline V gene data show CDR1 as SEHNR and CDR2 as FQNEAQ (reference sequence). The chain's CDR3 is CASSLGGGTGELFF. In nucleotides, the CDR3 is TGTGCCAGCAGCTTAGGTGGGGGTACCGGGGAGCTGTTTTTT. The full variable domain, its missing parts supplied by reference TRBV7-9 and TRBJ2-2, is DTGVSQNPRHKITKRGQNVTFRCDPISEHNRLYWYRQTLGQGPEFLTYFQNEAQLEKSRLLSDRFSAERPKGSFSTLEIQRTEQGDSAMYLCASSLGGGTGELFFGEGSRLTVL.